This record concerns one TCR beta chain sequence. These data originate in a study of blood T cell repertoires in COVID-19. The wider study: The United States, Italy and Spain supplied acute and convalescent COVID-19 samples.

Germline-derived CDR1 and CDR2 are MDHEN and SYDVKM. The CDR3 loop spans 15 amino acids. Trimming took off 3 bases at V and 2 bases at J, with 11 bases between the two ends. Only in-frame clones appear in the TCRdb table, and some are missing; sequencing was by immunoSEQ multiplex PCR. The sample carries roughly 200,000 clones, roughly 80% recorded once. The chain is built from TRBV28 and TRBJ1-5; D unclear. This receptor was identified in a man between 50 and 59 years old with active or convalescent COVID-19. The specimen sequenced was peripheral blood. This chain's CDR3 is CASSFSGLGNQPQHF. The CDR3 coding sequence is TGTGCCAGCAGTTTTTCGGGTCTTGGCAATCAGCCCCAGCATTTT.